Below, 27 T cell receptor beta chains from the same sample are listed, as sequenced in a study of T cell responses to AZD1222 COVID-19 vaccine. Repertoires were generated with immunoSEQ multiplex PCR, while TCRdb's copy carries only in-frame clones and drops some. Of roughly 170,000 clones in the sample, approximately 94% were seen once. Sequenced material: peripheral blood, taken 28 days after the second AZD1222 dose. These receptors all come from an adult who received the AZD1222 COVID-19 vaccine.

This chain joins TRBV19 and TRBJ2-2, with 10 bases that match TRBD1. Germline-derived CDR1 and CDR2 are LNHDA and SQIVND (reference sequence). The V and J ends lost 3 bases and 5 bases, in that order; junction bases with no gene match: 3. The CDR3 is 15 amino acids. CDR3 in DNA: TGTGCCAGTAGTATCGGGACAGGGGAAACCGGGGAGCTGTTTTTT. It codes for CASSIGTGETGELFF. Supplemented by reference TRBV19 and TRBJ2-2, the full variable domain reads DGGITQSPKYLFRKEGQNVTLSCEQNLNHDAMYWYRQDPGQGLRLIYYSQIVNDFQKGDIAEGYSVSREKKESFPLTVTSAQKNPTAFYLCASSIGTGETGELFFGEGSRLTVL.

The gene calls are TRBV5-1 and TRBJ2-7; D is ambiguous. Germline values: CDR1 SGHRS, CDR2 YFSETQ. Between the trimmed V and J ends, which lost 0 bases and 3 bases, there was a span of 13 bases. The CDR3 has 15 residues. CDR3 DNA sequence: TGCGCCAGCAGCTTGGAACAGCCCCTGATCTACGAGCAGTACTTC. Its translation is CASSLEQPLIYEQYF.

The CDR3 nucleotides are TGTGCCAGCAGCCTGGGGAGCGGGGGAGAACAAGAGACCCAGTACTTC. Amino acid sequence: CASSLGSGGEQETQYF. This chain uses TRBV11-3 with TRBJ2-5; 8 bases are a match to TRBD2. V shed 5 bases, J shed 2 bases, and the junction held 10 bases outside the gene matches. The CDR3 contains 16 residues. Germline lookup yields CDR1 SGHNT and CDR2 YENEEA.

Note on this clone: One end of the junction fails to match germline, which may point to a read error. V and J are TRBV29-1 and TRBJ1-2, with D tentatively TRBD1 (5 bases). Looked up from germline, CDR1 is SQVTM and CDR2 is ANQGSEA. CDR3 size: 14 residues. Here the CDR3 reads CSVEAGTGPYGYTF. The CDR3 DNA follows: TGCAGCGTGGAAGCCGGGACCGGGCCCTATGGCTACACCTTC.

The V call is TRBV4-3, the J call TRBJ2-2, with TRBD1 matching 7 bases. Germline loops: CDR1 LGHNA, CDR2 YSLEER. The CDR3 consists of 15 residues. V shed 2 bases and J 8 bases; nucleotides not matched to a gene: 8. The CDR3 nucleotides read TGCGCCAGCAGCCAAAGACAGGGAAGCGTGGGGGAGCTGTTTTTT. Its protein product is CASSQRQGSVGELFF.

V gene TRBV11-2 combines with J gene TRBJ2-1, with TRBD2 matching over 8 bases. The trim removed 1 base at V and 9 bases at J, leaving 5 bases unmatched. Germline V CDR1 and CDR2: SGHAT, FQNNGV. This CDR3 region has 14 residues. CDR3 sequence reads: CASSLVAGSSEQFF. The CDR3 DNA reads as TGTGCCAGCAGCTTAGTAGCGGGATCGAGTGAGCAGTTCTTC. The full variable domain, in which reference TRBV11-2 and TRBJ2-1 provide the parts outside the CDR3, is EAGVAQSPRYKIIEKRQSVAFWCNPISGHATLYWYQQILGQGPKLLIQFQNNGVVDDSQLPKDRFSAERLKGVDSTLKIQPAKLEDSAVYLCASSLVAGSSEQFFGPGTRLTVL.

The genes are TRBV5-1 and TRBJ2-3; TRBD2 matches 10 bases. From germline, CDR1 is SGHRS and CDR2 YFSETQ. V lost 0 bases, J lost 0 bases, and 1 base stayed unmatched. The CDR3 spans 16 residues. The chain's CDR3 is CASSLVLAGSTDTQYF. The DNA for the CDR3 is TGCGCCAGCAGCTTGGTACTAGCGGGGAGCACAGATACGCAGTATTTT.

Here the CDR3 reads CASSETGRPIRNYGYTF. The CDR3 nucleotides read TGTGCCAGCAGTGAGACGGGACGGCCGATTCGAAACTATGGCTACACCTTC. The chain combines TRBV6-1 with TRBJ1-2; weak D call: TRBD1 (5 bases). CDR1 MNHNS and CDR2 SASEGT come from the germline V gene. Trimming removed 3 bases from V and 2 bases from J, with 19 bases in between. The CDR3 consists of 17 residues.

The chain has TRBV2 and TRBJ2-3, with D tentatively TRBD1 or TRBD2 (5 bases each). This CDR3 has 16 amino acids. Trimming stripped 3 bases from V and 13 bases from J, with 26 bases between. Looked up from germline, CDR1 is SNHLY and CDR2 is FYNNEI. CDR3: CASSEGVKTPTAWEYF. The CDR3 coding sequence is TGTGCCAGCAGTGAGGGGGTCAAAACACCCACTGCATGGGAGTATTTT.

This chain uses TRBV10-3 with TRBJ1-2; possibly TRBD1 for D (6 bases). Trimming removed 3 bases from V and 7 bases from J, with 15 bases in between. This CDR3 is 14 amino acids long. Germline assignment: CDR1 ENHRY and CDR2 SYGVKD. Here the CDR3 DNA reads TGTGCCATCAGTGAAGGGGGGCTCTCCCCTGGCTACACCTTC. It specifies CAISEGGLSPGYTF.

This chain connects TRBV19 to TRBJ1-5; no definite D call. The CDR3 is 15 residues long. Germline loops: CDR1 LNHDA, CDR2 SQIVND (reference sequence). V shed 9 bases and J shed 0 bases, with 15 bases lying between them. In DNA, the CDR3 is TGTGCCAGCAAACGCCCGGGATATAGCAATCAGCCCCAGCATTTT. Its translation is CASKRPGYSNQPQHF.

The chain couples TRBV19 to TRBJ2-1; 8 bases map to TRBD2. Germline V gene lookup returns CDR1 LNHDA and CDR2 SQIVND (reference sequence). The CDR3 runs 17 residues. V gave up 7 bases and J gave up 3 bases; unmatched junction bases: 14. As DNA, the CDR3 is TGTGCCAGTACCCCACCGCCTACTAGCGGAAGCTACAATGAGCAGTTCTTC. As protein: CASTPPPTSGSYNEQFF.

This chain uses TRBV28 with TRBJ2-1, with 11 bases lining up with TRBD2. The ends lost 3 bases at V and 9 bases at J; junction bases unmatched: 10. The CDR3 spans 16 residues. Germline CDR1 MDHEN, CDR2 SYDVKM. The CDR3 sequence is CASSFGLAGWVGEQFF. For the CDR3, the DNA is TGTGCCAGCAGTTTCGGACTAGCGGGTTGGGTGGGTGAGCAGTTCTTC.

This chain connects TRBV7-9 to TRBJ2-1; D might be TRBD1 (6 bases). The germline V gene has CDR1 SEHNR and CDR2 FQNEAQ (reference sequence). The V and J ends lost 6 bases and 4 bases respectively, with 16 bases between them. The CDR3 is 15 amino acids. The CDR3 DNA is TGTGCCAGCAGTATTCGGGACACATCTTACAATGAGCAGTTCTTC. This gives the protein CASSIRDTSYNEQFF.

The chain has TRBV7-2 and TRBJ1-2, with TRBD1 matching over 8 bases. Germline loops: CDR1 SGHTA, CDR2 FQGNSA. V shed 6 bases, J shed 7 bases, and the junction held 10 bases outside the gene matches. The CDR3 consists of 14 residues. Written as DNA, the CDR3 is TGTGCCAGCAGACCACAGGGGGGAGTCAGTGGCTACACCTTC. This codes for CASRPQGGVSGYTF.

The V and J genes are TRBV2 and TRBJ1-1, with D possibly TRBD1 on 6 matching bases. Germline CDR1 SNHLY, CDR2 FYNNEI. The CDR3 length is 15 residues. V lost 6 bases and J lost 5, with 19 bases in between. The CDR3 nucleotides are TGTGCCAGCAGGATCCGTCGGGGGCCAGAGACTGAAGCTTTCTTT. Residues: CASRIRRGPETEAFF. Together with reference TRBV2 and TRBJ1-1, the CDR3 gives the full variable domain: EPEVTQTPSHQVTQMGQEVILRCVPISNHLYFYWYRQILGQKVEFLVSFYNNEISEKSEIFDDQFSVERPDGSNFTLKIRSTKLEDSAMYFCASRIRRGPETEAFFGQGTRLTVV.

The chain couples TRBV7-9 to TRBJ1-1; 8 bases align to TRBD1. This CDR3 has 11 amino acids. V gave up 4 bases and J gave up 11 bases; unmatched junction bases: 3. Germline V gives CDR1 SEHNR, CDR2 FQNEAQ (reference sequence). The CDR3 spells CASSSGQEAFF. DNA of the CDR3: TGTGCCAGCAGCTCGGGACAGGAGGCTTTCTTT. Full variable domain (rest looked up from reference TRBV7-9 and TRBJ1-1): DTGVSQNPRHKITKRGQNVTFRCDPISEHNRLYWYRQTLGQGPEFLTYFQNEAQLEKSRLLSDRFSAERPKGSFSTLEIQRTEQGDSAMYLCASSSGQEAFFGQGTRLTVV.

The J gene is TRBJ2-3, the V gene TRBV7-2; perhaps D is TRBD1 or TRBD2 (5 bases each). V was cut by 5 bases and J by 1 base, with 13 bases left in between. CDR1 is SGHTA, CDR2 FQGNSA, per germline. CDR3 length: 15 residues. Written as DNA, the CDR3 is TGTGCCAGCAGCCATTCCTTGGGGGGCACAGATACGCAGTATTTT. The encoded protein is CASSHSLGGTDTQYF.

The chain recombines TRBV2 with TRBJ1-2; 7 positions match TRBD1. This CDR3 comprises 14 residues. Germline CDR1 reads SNHLY; CDR2 reads FYNNEI. The trim removed 7 bases at V and 4 bases at J, leaving 9 bases unmatched. CDR3 sequence: CASITTGTAYGYTF. DNA for the CDR3: TGTGCCAGCATCACGACCGGGACAGCCTATGGCTACACCTTC.

V is TRBV3-1 (or the pseudogene TRBV3-2) and J is TRBJ1-1, with D possibly being TRBD1 (5 bases). This CDR3 spans 14 amino acids. The germline V gene encodes CDR1 LGHDT and CDR2 YNNKEL (reference sequence). V dropped 2 bases and J dropped 4 bases, with 11 bases sitting between them. CDR3 nucleotides: TGTGCCAGCAGCCAAAATTTAGGGGTCACTGAAGCTTTCTTT. Encoded protein: CASSQNLGVTEAFF.

This chain joins TRBV20-1 and TRBJ2-3; D is unresolved. V lost 3 bases and J lost 10, with 11 bases in between. CDR3 length: 11 amino acids. In germline, CDR1 is DFQATT, CDR2 SNEGSKA (reference sequence). The CDR3 protein is CSASKGGAQYF. CDR3 bases: TGCAGTGCTAGTAAAGGCGGCGCGCAGTATTTT.

CDR3 in DNA: TGTGCCAGCAGTTTACCTGGAAACACCATATATTTT. Its protein product is CASSLPGNTIYF. V gene TRBV12-3 or TRBV12-4 combines with J gene TRBJ1-3; no definite D call. Deletions cut 2 bases from V and 2 bases from J, with 1 base between. This CDR3 is 12 amino acids long.

This clone was found once. The chain's CDR3 is CASSAARTGGNEQFF. The CDR3, as DNA: TGCGCCAGCAGTGCAGCAAGGACAGGGGGGAATGAGCAGTTCTTC. The chain uses TRBV10-2 and TRBJ2-1, with TRBD1 matching 10 bases. The CDR3 extends over 15 amino acids. Germline loops: CDR1 WSHSY, CDR2 SAAADI. V was clipped by 4 bases and J by 7 bases; unmatched bases: 7.

This sequence joins TRBV7-9 and TRBJ1-6; D call uncertain. With 3 bases removed from V and 14 bases from J, the gap between germline ends came to 5 bases. The germline V gene encodes CDR1 SEHNR and CDR2 FQNEAQ (reference sequence). The CDR3 covers 10 residues. The CDR3 sequence: CASSFESLHF. The CDR3 region has the DNA TGTGCCAGCAGCTTCGAGTCCCTCCACTTT.

As for this clone: The sample has other DNA sequences that encode this CDR3 too. This chain uses TRBV3-1 (or the pseudogene TRBV3-2) with TRBJ1-2; 8 nucleotides line up with TRBD1. Trimming cost V 0 bases and J 5 bases; bases outside gene matches: 5. CDR1 LGHDT and CDR2 YNNKEL come from the germline V gene (reference sequence). The CDR3 has 15 amino acids. CDR3 amino acids: CASSQDGTGVYGYTF. DNA for the CDR3: TGTGCCAGCAGCCAAGACGGGACAGGAGTTTATGGCTACACCTTC.

The V call is TRBV6-5, the J call TRBJ1-6; D might be TRBD1 (6 bases). This CDR3 is 14 amino acids long. Germline V gene lookup returns CDR1 MNHEY and CDR2 SVGAGI. The V gene lost 8 bases and the J gene lost 5 bases, with 13 bases spanning the gap. The CDR3 loop is CASQRDTNNSPLHF. DNA for the CDR3: TGTGCCAGCCAACGGGACACGAATAATTCACCCCTCCACTTT.

The V and J genes are TRBV9 and TRBJ2-7, with D possibly being TRBD1 or TRBD2 (6 bases each). V shed 3 bases and J shed 5 bases, with 18 bases lying between them. The CDR3 runs to 15 residues. The V gene's germline CDR1 is SGDLS and CDR2 YYNGEE. Here the CDR3 reads CASSGRGSRADEQYF. The CDR3 DNA follows: TGTGCCAGCAGCGGGAGGGGGTCCAGAGCTGACGAGCAGTACTTC.